This TCR beta chain comes out of a study of sequential checkpoint blockade in melanoma. Study as a whole: Randomization was 1:1 between first-line nivolumab→ipilimumab and ipilimumab→nivolumab. Maintenance nivolumab came after either treatment sequence.

Treatment given: randomized to nivolumab then ipilimumab (arm A) or the reverse (arm B). Patients had received no earlier DNA-damaging chemotherapy. Live CD3+CD8+ CD19− CD56− cells were sorted from PBMCs. TCRdb's table, derived via immunoSEQ multiplex PCR, lists solely in-frame clones and lacks some. The table lists more than 10,000 clones, roughly 85% of them singletons. The ends lost 3 bases at V and 4 bases at J; junction bases unmatched: 6. Germline V gene lookup returns CDR1 SGHTA and CDR2 FQGNSA. The CDR3 consists of 16 residues. The source material was CD8+ T cells sorted from blood (inferred from file names), sampled from a patient given nivolumab and ipilimumab in sequence. The chain joins TRBV7-2 to TRBJ2-3, with TRBD2 matching over 11 bases. This receptor was identified in a human donor with melanoma. CDR3 protein: CASSFPSGRPPDTQYF. Written as DNA, the CDR3 is TGTGCCAGCAGCTTTCCTAGCGGGAGGCCCCCAGATACGCAGTATTTT.